A selection of T cell receptor beta chains follows, all from one sample in a study of T cell clonotyping in hematopoietic cell transplantation. TCRdb's table, derived via immunoSEQ multiplex PCR, lists solely in-frame clones and lacks some. The table records about 76,000 clones, approximately 95% of them present only once. The sample was peripheral blood mononuclear cells, taken before stem cell transplant. The receptor source for this set is a woman aged 50 to 65 with acute myeloid leukemia. Some clones in this sample may be carry-over from other donors' samples. CDR3s include the opening cysteine and the closing phenylalanine or tryptophan. A D gene is named only where the DNA matches it firmly. Clone size is given for some rows only: seen once, a few or many times, or a class if the clone is expanded.

- - TRBJ1-2 TRBV5-1 TGCGCCAGCAGCTTGTTGGAGGGTTTCGATGGCTACACCTTC CASSLLEGFDGYTF
TRBD1 - TRBJ2-7 TRBV6-5 TGTGCCAGCAGTCTCCACCGGGGACAGACCTACGAGCAGTACTTC CASSLHRGQTYEQYF
- - TRBJ2-3 TRBV5-1 TGCGCCAGTTGCGACAGGACGGGGTACCAAGGGACAGATACGCAGTATTTT CASCDRTGYQGTDTQYF
TRBD2 - TRBJ2-7 TRBV7-2 TGTGCCAGCAGCTTCTTAGCGGGAGGGGACTACGAGCAGTACTTC CASSFLAGGDYEQYF
TRBD2 once TRBJ2-1 TRBV28 TGTGCCAGCAGTTTCATCGGACTAGCGGGAGGTCGGGAGCAGTTCTTC CASSFIGLAGGREQFF
- - TRBJ1-1 TRBV30 TGTATGTACCGAGGGGCCAACACTGAAGCTTTCTTT CMYRGANTEAFF
- - TRBJ2-2 TRBV4-1 TGCGCCAGCAGCCAAGATAGGTCCGGGGAGCTGTTTTTT CASSQDRSGELFF
- - TRBJ2-7 TRBV5-1 TGCGCCAGCAGCTTGGGGGACAAGAACTACGAGCAGTACTTC CASSLGDKNYEQYF
- - TRBJ2-5 TRBV7-6 TGTGCCAGCAGCTTAAGTATTCGGCATCAGGAGCTCGGAACAAGAGAGACCCAGTACTTC CASSLSIRHQELGTRETQYF
- - TRBJ1-2 TRBV4-1 TGCGCCAGCAGCCATATTTCGGGGTCGACGCCCTATGGCTACACCTTC CASSHISGSTPYGYTF
- - TRBJ2-2 TRBV7-8 TGTGCCAGCAGCTTAAGGGAGCTGAGCACCGGGGAGCTGTTTTTT CASSLRELSTGELFF
TRBD1 - TRBJ2-7 TRBV30 TGTGCCTGGAGCGTAGCGATGGCGGACAGGTATGACGAGCAGTACTTC CAWSVAMADRYDEQYF
- - TRBJ2-7 TRBV30 TGTGCCTGGGCTGGAAGCTACGAGCAGTACTTC CAWAGSYEQYF
- - TRBJ1-1 TRBV4-1 TGCGCCAGCAGCCAAGACGGGCTCATGACCGCCAGAGGTATGAACACTGAAGCTTTCTTT CASSQDGLMTARGMNTEAFF
TRBD1 - TRBJ1-4 TRBV6-6 TGTGCCAGCAGTTACCGGGACAGGGGGCCGAATGAAAAACTGTTTTTT CASSYRDRGPNEKLFF
- - TRBJ1-6 TRBV5-1 TGCGCCAGCAGCTTGGTTACATCCTATAATTCACCCCTCCACTTT CASSLVTSYNSPLHF
TRBD1 - TRBJ1-2 TRBV28 TGTGCCAGCAGGTGGACAGGGGGCATCGTCTGGGGCTACACCTTC CASRWTGGIVWGYTF
TRBD2 - TRBJ2-7 TRBV29-1 TGCAGCGTTGAGGAGACTAGCGGCTTCTCCTACGAGCAGTACTTC CSVEETSGFSYEQYF
TRBD1 - TRBJ1-2 TRBV5-6 TGTGCCAGCAGGGCCTTGGCAGGGGGGGATGGCTACACCTTC CASRALAGGDGYTF
- - TRBJ2-2 TRBV29-1 TGCAGCTCGTCCGGGTCCAAAGGCACCGGGGAGCTGTTTTTT CSSSGSKGTGELFF
TRBD1 - TRBJ2-7 TRBV30 TGTGCCTGGAGTGAGTACAGGGGGACCTACGAGCAGTACTTC CAWSEYRGTYEQYF
TRBD1 - TRBJ1-2 TRBV7-2 TGTGCCAGCAGCTTAAGAGGGACAGAGCCGTTTGGCTACACCTTC CASSLRGTEPFGYTF
- - TRBJ1-2 TRBV28 TGTGCCAGCAGGAGAACAGGGAACTATGGCTACACCTTC CASRRTGNYGYTF
- - TRBJ1-2 TRBV5-4 TGTGCCAGCAGCTTATTACAGGCGGACTATGGCTACACCTTC CASSLLQADYGYTF
TRBD1 - TRBJ1-1 TRBV7-2 TGTGCCAGCAGCTTAGATGGACAGGGGGACACTGAAGCTTTCTTT CASSLDGQGDTEAFF
- - TRBJ1-6 TRBV5-1 TGCGCCAGCAGCCCCCGGGACGTCATACTTTCACCCCTCCACTTT CASSPRDVILSPLHF
- - TRBJ1-2 TRBV2 TGTGCCAGCTTGGGGGTCCCTAACTATGGCTACACCTTC CASLGVPNYGYTF
TRBD2 - TRBJ2-2 TRBV7-8 TGTGCCAGCAGCCAGACTAGCGGGATCGCCGGGGAGCTGTTTTTT CASSQTSGIAGELFF
- - TRBJ1-1 TRBV19 TGTGCCAGTAGTATAATTGGTACAGGGAGGGCGAACACTGAAGCTTTCTTT CASSIIGTGRANTEAFF
TRBD1 - TRBJ1-5 TRBV2 TGTGCCAGCAGGGGGACAGGGGTGAGCAATCAGCCCCAGCATTTT CASRGTGVSNQPQHF
- - TRBJ1-2 TRBV19 TGTGCCAGTAGTATTATAAACTATGGCTACACCTTC CASSIINYGYTF
- - TRBJ2-7 TRBV30 TGTGCCTGGAGTGTAGGGAATGAGCAGTACTTC CAWSVGNEQYF
- - TRBJ2-1 TRBV6-1 TGTGCCAGCAGTCTCCCTAGGGGTGAGCAGTTCTTC CASSLPRGEQFF
TRBD2 - TRBJ2-3 TRBV7-3 TGTGCCAGCAGCGTTAAGCGGGTGGTTAGCGGGGGTACAGATACGCAGTATTTT CASSVKRVVSGGTDTQYF
TRBD2 - TRBJ2-1 TRBV28 TGTGCCAGCAAATCCGCCGGACTAGCGGGAGCAGGTGAGCAGTTCTTC CASKSAGLAGAGEQFF